Presented here are 5 T cell receptor beta chains from one specimen sequenced in a study of cytomegalovirus exposure and HLA in healthy donors. The PCR ran on 60 Vbeta and 13 Jbeta primers. Some clones are missing from TCRdb's copy, which holds only in-frame ones; the method was immunoSEQ multiplex PCR. The table shows about 120,000 clones, with 65% to 80% occurring only once. Sample: PBMCs. These receptors all stem from a man aged 55 to 70 in good health and CMV-seropositive.

This sequence joins TRBV18 and TRBJ2-1, with 9 bases identical to TRBD2. Germline CDR1 KGHSH, CDR2 LQKENI. V shed 1 base and J 4 bases; nucleotides not matched to a gene: 5. The CDR3 spans 16 residues. The CDR3 here is CASSPRIAGDYNEQFF. The CDR3 DNA reads TGTGCCAGCTCACCACGGATAGCGGGAGATTACAATGAGCAGTTCTTC.

The chain combines TRBV6-6 with TRBJ2-3; D gene unclear. Germline-derived CDR1 and CDR2 are MNHNY and SVGAGI (reference sequence). There are 12 residues in the CDR3. Deletions cut 5 bases from V and 4 bases from J, with 7 bases between. The CDR3 spells CASSVFPDTQYF. Here the CDR3 DNA reads TGTGCCAGCAGTGTCTTTCCAGATACGCAGTATTTT.

The rearrangement uses TRBV18 and TRBJ2-4; D is uncertain. The V end lost 3 bases, the J end lost 2 bases, and 14 bases lay between the germline ends. CDR1 is KGHSH and CDR2 is LQKENI in the germline V gene. CDR3 length: 16 residues. CDR3 sequence: CASSPAAASSKNIQYF. CDR3 DNA: TGTGCCAGCTCACCTGCCGCGGCCTCGTCCAAAAACATTCAGTACTTC.

V is TRBV5-1 and J is TRBJ2-5, with TRBD2 matching over 9 bases. V trimming: 1 base; J trimming: 5 bases; junction bases outside the gene matches: 3. The CDR3 runs to 14 residues. The germline V gene has CDR1 SGHRS and CDR2 YFSETQ. The CDR3 DNA is TGCGCCAGCAGCTTGTTTGCGGGGGGGGAGACCCAGTACTTC. It is translated as CASSLFAGGETQYF.

This chain links TRBV4-1 with TRBJ1-1; D possibly corresponds to TRBD1 (6 bases). This CDR3 contains 15 residues. Germline V gene data show CDR1 as MGHRA and CDR2 as YSYEKL. V gave up 4 bases and J gave up 1 base, with 13 bases separating them. CDR3 region: CASSRNGGRNTEAFF. In DNA form, the CDR3 reads TGCGCCAGCAGCCGCAACGGGGGGCGGAACACTGAAGCTTTCTTT.